The 27 T cell receptor beta chains below all came from one sample that was sequenced in a study of PD-L1 blockade in urothelial cancer. The table came from immunoSEQ multiplex PCR; TCRdb's copy has only in-frame clones and leaves some out. The table records roughly 100,000 clones, approximately 87% of them present only once. The time point: peripheral blood 6 weeks after treatment start. This material consisted of PBMCs, taken around atezolizumab (anti-PD-L1) treatment. All receptors derive from a man aged 70 or older with urothelial cancer.

The J gene is TRBJ1-5, the V gene TRBV6-1, with D perhaps TRBD1 (5 bases). Trimming pared 6 bases from V and 3 bases from J, leaving 9 bases between. Germline V lookup: CDR1 MNHNS, CDR2 SASEGT. The CDR3 runs 13 residues. CDR3 sequence reads: CASSGTINQPQHF. The CDR3 DNA follows: TGTGCCAGCAGCGGGACTATCAATCAGCCCCAGCATTTT.

The rearrangement uses TRBV6-7 and TRBJ2-7, with 8 positions matching TRBD2. TRBV6-7 is flagged as an ORF with uncertain function. This CDR3 is 15 amino acids long. V shed 6 bases and J 2 bases; nucleotides not matched to a gene: 9. The CDR3 is CASRSGLAGTYEQYF. CDR3 DNA sequence: TGTGCCAGCAGGTCCGGGCTAGCGGGCACCTACGAGCAGTACTTC.

The chain carries TRBV19 and TRBJ2-5, with D possibly being TRBD2 (5 bases). V was clipped by 5 bases and J by 4 bases, with 14 bases between them. CDR3 length: 14 amino acids. Germline V gene data show CDR1 as LNHDA and CDR2 as SQIVND (reference sequence). The CDR3 protein is CASSLDLARETQYF. CDR3 sequence (DNA): TGTGCCAGTAGTCTGGACTTAGCCCGAGAGACCCAGTACTTC. The complete variable domain, with remaining parts taken from reference TRBV19 and TRBJ2-5, reads DGGITQSPKYLFRKEGQNVTLSCEQNLNHDAMYWYRQDPGQGLRLIYYSQIVNDFQKGDIAEGYSVSREKKESFPLTVTSAQKNPTAFYLCASSLDLARETQYFGPGTRLLVL.

This clone turned up a few times. This chain joins TRBV18 and TRBJ2-2, with a tentative D call TRBD2 (6 bases). Germline CDR1 is KGHSH and CDR2 is LQKENI. The CDR3 runs 14 residues. V gave up 4 bases and J gave up 2 bases, with 8 bases separating them. CDR3 DNA sequence: TGTGCCAGCTCACGGGGACTTAACACCGGGGAGCTGTTTTTT. This codes for CASSRGLNTGELFF. Complete variable domain (other parts from reference TRBV18 and TRBJ2-2): NAGVMQNPRHLVRRRGQEARLRCSPMKGHSHVYWYRQLPEEGLKFMVYLQKENIIDESGMPKERFSAEFPKEGPSILRIQQVVRGDSAAYFCASSRGLNTGELFFGEGSRLTVL.

The table lists this clone with a few counts. The same CDR3 arises from other DNA sequences in this sample as well. V and J are TRBV7-9 and TRBJ1-2; tentative D call: TRBD1 (6 bases). Trimming stripped 5 bases from V and 5 bases from J, with 9 bases between. The length of the CDR3 is 12 residues. Germline CDR1 and CDR2: SEHNR and FQNEAQ (reference sequence). The CDR3 loop reads CASSLDSYGYTF. The CDR3 DNA reads as TGTGCCAGCAGCCTGGACAGTTATGGCTACACCTTC.

The chain recombines TRBV4-2 with TRBJ2-5; 11 nucleotides line up with TRBD2. This CDR3 comprises 15 residues. The V gene's germline CDR1 is LGHNA and CDR2 YNFKEQ. V lost 2 bases and J lost 5; bases outside the gene matches: 4. CDR3 sequence: CASSQLLAGEETQYF. The CDR3, as DNA: TGTGCCAGCAGCCAACTACTAGCGGGAGAGGAGACCCAGTACTTC.

V gene TRBV28 combines with J gene TRBJ1-3, with D perhaps matching TRBD1 (6 bases). The CDR3 contains 15 residues. V was shortened by 6 bases and J by 5 bases, with 17 bases between the two germline ends. The germline CDR1 and CDR2 sequences are MDHEN and SYDVKM. In DNA form, the CDR3 reads TGTGCCAGCAGCAAAACAGGGTGGGGTCGAAACACCATATATTTT. Protein sequence: CASSKTGWGRNTIYF.

The gene calls are TRBV2 and TRBJ1-2; 7 bases fit TRBD1. Germline V gene sequence: CDR1 SNHLY, CDR2 FYNNEI. V trimming: 1 base; J trimming: 3 bases; junction bases outside the gene matches: 5. The CDR3 loop spans 15 amino acids. CDR3 sequence (DNA): TGTGCCAGCAGTGAAGGGCAGGGGGTATACTATGGCTACACCTTC. Protein sequence: CASSEGQGVYYGYTF.

This chain joins TRBV7-2 and TRBJ1-1; no firm D call. CDR1 and CDR2 from the germline V gene are SGHTA and FQGNSA. Trimming took 0 bases from V and 11 from J, leaving 10 bases between them. There are 12 residues in the CDR3. CDR3 sequence reads: CASSLARSSAFF. CDR3 DNA sequence: TGTGCCAGCAGCTTAGCGAGGTCGAGTGCTTTCTTT.

This clone was seen more than once but under ten times. The rearrangement uses TRBV10-1 and TRBJ1-4; D is unclear. With 2 bases removed from V and 0 bases from J, the gap between germline ends came to 7 bases. Per germline, CDR1 WNHNN and CDR2 SYGVQD (reference sequence). The CDR3 totals 15 residues. The CDR3 DNA reads as TGCGCCAGCAGTGAGGGCCATTCAACTAATGAAAAACTGTTTTTT. It translates to CASSEGHSTNEKLFF.

The chain recombines TRBV6-4 with TRBJ1-5; tentative D call: TRBD1 (6 bases). There are 19 residues in the CDR3. Trimming cost V 2 bases and J 3 bases, with 23 bases left between them. In germline, CDR1 is MRHNA, CDR2 SNTAGT. The CDR3 DNA is TGTGCCAGCAGTGACGTCCTAAAAGACAGGTGGGGCAACAATCAGCCCCAGCATTTT. Protein: CASSDVLKDRWGNNQPQHF.

This chain links TRBV27 with TRBJ1-1, with a tentative D call TRBD1 (5 bases). The ends were cut back, 3 bases at V and 6 bases at J, with 14 bases in the middle. The CDR3 length is 14 residues. CDR1 is MNHEY and CDR2 is SMNVEV in the germline V gene (reference sequence). The CDR3 bases are TGTGCCAGCAGTTTGGGGGGACGGATTCCTGAAGCTTTCTTT. Its translation is CASSLGGRIPEAFF.

A single count supports this clone. The chain couples TRBV5-1 to TRBJ2-7, with a possible D match to TRBD2 (6 bases). This CDR3 is built from 14 residues. Germline assignment: CDR1 SGHRS and CDR2 YFSETQ. V lost 5 bases and J 0 bases, leaving 12 bases between the germline ends. The CDR3 DNA reads TGCGCCAGCAGTGGGACTGGGAACTCCTACGAGCAGTACTTC. The encoded protein is CASSGTGNSYEQYF.

The chain couples TRBV5-1 to TRBJ2-7, with 13 bases lining up with TRBD2. CDR1 and CDR2 (germline): SGHRS, YFSETQ. The CDR3 sequence is 17 residues long. V lost 1 base, J lost 2 bases, and 6 bases stayed unmatched. This CDR3 is CASSLTSGRAVPYEQYF. CDR3 DNA: TGCGCCAGCAGCTTGACTAGCGGGAGGGCCGTCCCCTACGAGCAGTACTTC. Combining the CDR3 with reference TRBV5-1 and TRBJ2-7 gives the whole variable domain KAGVTQTPRYLIKTRGQQVTLSCSPISGHRSVSWYQQTPGQGLQFLFEYFSETQRNKGNFPGRFSGRQFSNSRSEMNVSTLELGDSALYLCASSLTSGRAVPYEQYFGPGTRLTVT.

This chain's CDR3 is CASSIGYSGYYEQYF. The DNA for the CDR3 is TGTGCCAGTAGTATAGGTTATAGCGGGTACTACGAGCAGTACTTC. The rearrangement links TRBV19 to TRBJ2-7; 7 nucleotides align to TRBD2. Germline CDR1 and CDR2: LNHDA and SQIVND (reference sequence). Losses at the gene ends were 1 base for V and 3 bases for J; bases not matched to a gene: 6. CDR3 length: 15 residues.

This chain links TRBV7-2 with TRBJ2-2; D is unresolved. Germline values: CDR1 SGHTA, CDR2 FQGNSA. V was shortened by 5 bases and J by 7 bases, with 17 bases between the two germline ends. The CDR3 length is 15 residues. The CDR3 loop reads CASSLTGILNGELFF. Here the CDR3 DNA reads TGTGCCAGCAGCCTGACTGGCATTCTCAACGGGGAGCTGTTTTTT.

J is TRBJ2-7 and V is TRBV6-1, with D perhaps TRBD2 (5 bases). The V end was cut by 5 bases, the J end by 4 bases, with 9 bases between. Germline V gene lookup returns CDR1 MNHNS and CDR2 SASEGT. This CDR3 has 12 residues. This CDR3 reads CASSPSGYEQYF. DNA of the CDR3: TGTGCCAGCAGTCCGTCGGGATACGAGCAGTACTTC.

The chain's CDR3 is CASSEGTGGEAFF. The CDR3, as DNA: TGTGCCAGCAGCGAAGGGACGGGGGGAGAAGCTTTCTTT. The chain combines TRBV7-9 with TRBJ1-1; weak D call: TRBD1 (5 bases). This CDR3 region has 13 residues. V gave up 5 bases and J gave up 8 bases, with 15 bases separating them. Germline lookup yields CDR1 SEHNR and CDR2 FQNEAQ (reference sequence).

The CDR3 loop is CASSGGRLYEQYF. The DNA of the CDR3 is TGTGCCAGCAGTGGCGGCAGACTCTACGAGCAGTACTTC. The V and J genes are TRBV6-1 and TRBJ2-7; no firm D call. In germline, CDR1 is MNHNS, CDR2 SASEGT. V was shortened by 4 bases and J by 3 bases, with 10 bases between the two germline ends. The CDR3 has 13 amino acids.

The CDR3 protein is CASSQGQGKNGELFF. The CDR3 bases are TGTGCCAGCAGCCAAGGACAGGGAAAGAACGGGGAGCTGTTTTTT. V usage is TRBV4-2 and J usage is TRBJ2-2; 7 positions match TRBD1. This CDR3 has 15 amino acids. Germline-derived CDR1 and CDR2 are LGHNA and YNFKEQ. V was clipped by 1 base and J by 7 bases; unmatched bases: 6.

The CDR3 bases are TGTGCCATCAGTGACCTACAGCCTCCGAACACTGAAGCTTTCTTT. It codes for CAISDLQPPNTEAFF. The rearrangement links TRBV10-3 to TRBJ1-1; D uncertain. V was pared by 3 bases and J by 1 base, with 12 bases between. Germline values: CDR1 ENHRY, CDR2 SYGVKD. The CDR3 extends over 15 amino acids.

The chain joins TRBV18 to TRBJ2-3, with 8 positions matching TRBD1. This CDR3 contains 17 residues. V shed 5 bases and J 2 bases; nucleotides not matched to a gene: 12. Germline V CDR1 and CDR2: KGHSH, LQKENI. CDR3 sequence: CASSGQGAAGNTDTQYF. The CDR3 DNA reads as TGTGCCAGCTCAGGCCAGGGGGCGGCGGGCAACACAGATACGCAGTATTTT.

In its sample, this clone was seen once. The chain combines TRBV15 with TRBJ1-6; 10 positions match TRBD1. The CDR3 runs 17 residues. Per germline, CDR1 LNHNV and CDR2 YYDKDF (reference sequence). V dropped 3 bases and J dropped 1; count of bases not matched to a gene: 3. For the CDR3, the DNA is TGTGCCACCAGCAGCCCGGGACAGGGGTCCTATAATTCACCCCTCCACTTT. It encodes CATSSPGQGSYNSPLHF. Complete variable domain (other parts from reference TRBV15 and TRBJ1-6): DAMVIQNPRYQVTQFGKPVTLSCSQTLNHNVMYWYQQKSSQAPKLLFHYYDKDFNNEADTPDNFQSRRPNTSFCFLDIRSPGLGDTAMYLCATSSPGQGSYNSPLHFGNGTRLTVT.

V is TRBV5-1 and J is TRBJ2-3, with 8 bases matching TRBD2. Germline V gene data show CDR1 as SGHRS and CDR2 as YFSETQ. J was trimmed by 2 bases and V by 0 bases; bases with no gene match: 2. This CDR3 has 15 amino acids. The CDR3 loop reads CASSLVSGATDTQYF. The DNA for the CDR3 is TGCGCCAGCAGCTTGGTTAGCGGGGCCACAGATACGCAGTATTTT.

This chain links TRBV27 with TRBJ2-7, with TRBD1 matching over 7 bases. The trim removed 6 bases at V and 0 bases at J, leaving 8 bases unmatched. Germline values: CDR1 MNHEY, CDR2 SMNVEV (reference sequence). This CDR3 comprises 15 residues. The chain's CDR3 is CASSPGTAPSYEQYF. The DNA of the CDR3 is TGTGCCAGCAGCCCCGGGACAGCCCCCTCCTACGAGCAGTACTTC.

V usage is TRBV4-2 and J usage is TRBJ2-7; 11 bases match TRBD1. From germline, CDR1 is LGHNA and CDR2 YNFKEQ. J was trimmed by 7 bases and V by 4 bases; bases with no gene match: 9. The CDR3 runs 15 residues. The CDR3 loop reads CASSRGQGAYGEQYF. In DNA form, the CDR3 reads TGTGCCAGCAGCCGCGGACAGGGGGCTTACGGAGAGCAGTACTTC.

This rearrangement joins TRBV27 to TRBJ1-1, with 7 bases fitting TRBD1. Germline V gene sequence: CDR1 MNHEY, CDR2 SMNVEV (reference sequence). V was pared by 8 bases and J by 6 bases, with 15 bases of the junction left unmatched. The CDR3 length is 15 residues. The CDR3 spells CASLRDSGTAAEAFF. The CDR3 region has the DNA TGTGCCAGCCTGAGGGATTCCGGGACAGCGGCTGAAGCTTTCTTT.